This T cell receptor beta chain emerged from a study of T cell responses to AZD1222 COVID-19 vaccine (dated by TCRdb to 2020 to 2023). Context from the whole study: TCR sequencing covered roughly 230 trial participants: 207 given two doses of AZD1222 and 26 given two doses of MenACWY control vaccine. Trial participants were enrolled by age into subgroups of 18-55, 56-69 and 70-plus years, and about 150, 27 and 61 TCR-sequenced participants, respectively, were included in these subgroups. On the study overall, not on this receptor specifically: After two AZD1222 doses, spike-specific TCR breadth and depth were significantly higher than at day 0 and than in MenACWY recipients. The vaccine-associated CD4 TCRs covered the entire spike protein, and the dominant responses fell in regions 160-218 and 743-854. No day 14 peak-response samples were available, so repertoires were characterized only after the peak T cell response. Reportedly, close to half of the unique spike-specific TCRs recognized epitopes lying outside the regions that are mutated in the B.1.351 and B.1.1.7 variants. Only five or six AZD1222 recipients were SARS-CoV-2 seropositive at baseline, limiting conclusions about previously exposed vaccinees. Participants were mostly white British and included more females than males, and it was suggested by the authors that clonal diversity may have been underestimated. The 56-69-year group was small, and its depth increase did not reach significance, likely because of low power.

The CDR3 regions of human TCRbeta chains were subjected to immunosequencing. Regarding the original processing steps: Repertoire TCRs were matched against a reference library of SARS-CoV-2-specific TCRs generated with the MIRA antigen-specificity platform. Breadth meant the fraction of unique TCRs that were SARS-CoV-2-associated, whereas depth meant the fraction of total T cells that were SARS-CoV-2-associated. Using the MIRA data, each spike-specific TCR was mapped to the spike region that the TCR reacts to and placed in a CD4 or CD8 class. Log10-transformed breadth and depth values were compared by one-way ANOVA with Sidak's multiple comparisons tests. The source is immuneACCESS, and TCRdb retained only in-frame sequences with V and J called. Part of the clones is not carried over; for the studies checked, unresolved V genes explain less than half of this, and the remainder is unexplained. For V, J and clone size, that table is used; D and trimming come from the DNA. For this sample the table gives tens of thousands of clones, of which about four fifths were detected only once. Clones ranked in the top ten supply roughly 13% of the sample.

There are 14 amino acids in the CDR3, from cysteine to phenylalanine inclusive. Only the CDR3 part of the read is kept: 42 bases, read in frame from the first base. According to the germline V gene (reference sequence), CDR1 reads SEHNR and CDR2 reads FQNEAQ. Between the V and J ends, shortened by 1 base and 0 bases respectively, the junction contains 6 bases. This clone was detected once. Its binding antigen is unknown. It has no much larger one-base neighbor in the sample; base qualities were not kept. The sample's time point label is to be understood as: about 28 days (+/-7) after the second vaccine dose. AZD1222 recipients with second doses at about 4 weeks or about 12 weeks were pooled, because spike-specific TCR depth and breadth did not differ between schedules. Samples from vaccinated people were obtained from the UK trials COV001 and COV002, which included a single-blind randomized controlled phase 2/3 trial of AZD1222 (ChAdOx1 nCoV-19) in healthy adults. Trial participant PBMC samples were collected at day 0 and day 28 after the second dose for TCRbeta chain sequencing.

The sequence is built from TRBV7-9 and TRBJ1-1, with the D gene not confidently named. This clonotype was sampled from an adult who received the AZD1222 COVID-19 vaccine. Sample: peripheral blood, taken 28 days after the second AZD1222 dose. The nucleotides are TGTGCCAGCAGCTTAGGAGCCCTGAACACTGAAGCTTTCTTT. The translation is CASSLGALNTEAFF.